This TCR beta chain was obtained from a study of T-cell memory formation after mild COVID-19. A few counts support this clonotype. Each CDR3 protein gets one entry after TCRdb re-called the 5' RACE reads with MiXCR. The sample lists 350,000 to 500,000 distinct CDR3 sequences, about 19% occurring once. CDR3 length: 14 residues. Germline V lookup: CDR1 MGHDK, CDR2 SYGVNS. Between the trimmed V and J ends, which lost 3 bases and 6 bases, there was a span of 15 bases. The TCR sequence derives from an adult woman who had mild COVID-19 (a few samples of this study predate the infection). Cell type and time point are not known. Sample: PBMCs or a T cell subset sorted from them (not recorded which). The genes are TRBV25-1 and TRBJ2-7; perhaps TRBD1 as D (5 bases). CDR3 sequence reads: CASSDGAGFSEQYF. In nucleotides, the CDR3 is TGTGCCAGCAGTGATGGGGCTGGCTTCTCCGAGCAGTACTTC.